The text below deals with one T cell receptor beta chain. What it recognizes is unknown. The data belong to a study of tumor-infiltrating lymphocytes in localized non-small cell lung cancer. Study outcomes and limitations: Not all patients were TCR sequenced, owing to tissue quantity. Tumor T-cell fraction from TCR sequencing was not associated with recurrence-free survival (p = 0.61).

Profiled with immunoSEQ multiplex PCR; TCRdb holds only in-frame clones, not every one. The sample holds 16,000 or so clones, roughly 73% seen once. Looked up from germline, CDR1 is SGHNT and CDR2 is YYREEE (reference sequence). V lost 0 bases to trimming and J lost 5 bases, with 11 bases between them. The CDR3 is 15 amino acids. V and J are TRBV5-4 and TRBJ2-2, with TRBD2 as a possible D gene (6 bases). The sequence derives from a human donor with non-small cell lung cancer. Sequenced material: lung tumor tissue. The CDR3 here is CASSLEWAGTGELFF. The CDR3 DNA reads TGTGCCAGCAGCTTGGAATGGGCGGGGACCGGGGAGCTGTTTTTT.